What follows describes a single T cell receptor (beta chain). Its antigen remains unknown. Clones were sequenced by immunoSEQ multiplex PCR, and TCRdb holds only the in-frame ones, with some missing. The table records about 6,100 clones, over 65% of them present only once. This sample is drawn from a study of chemoradiotherapy in HPV16-positive cancers. The study, taken as a whole, reports: Candidate HPV-specific clones and E7-related TCR motifs grew in tumor during treatment.

CDR1 is SGHRS, CDR2 YFSETQ, per germline. The length of the CDR3 is 14 residues. The ends lost 4 bases at V and 6 bases at J; junction bases unmatched: 7. This clonotype was obtained from a human donor with HPV-associated anogenital cancer. The gene calls are TRBV5-1 and TRBJ2-1; 7 positions agree with TRBD2. Sample: tumor tissue, taken from a patient who underwent chemoradiotherapy. CDR3 loop: CASSRSGTTNEQFF. The CDR3, as DNA: TGCGCCAGCAGCCGTTCCGGGACTACCAATGAGCAGTTCTTC.